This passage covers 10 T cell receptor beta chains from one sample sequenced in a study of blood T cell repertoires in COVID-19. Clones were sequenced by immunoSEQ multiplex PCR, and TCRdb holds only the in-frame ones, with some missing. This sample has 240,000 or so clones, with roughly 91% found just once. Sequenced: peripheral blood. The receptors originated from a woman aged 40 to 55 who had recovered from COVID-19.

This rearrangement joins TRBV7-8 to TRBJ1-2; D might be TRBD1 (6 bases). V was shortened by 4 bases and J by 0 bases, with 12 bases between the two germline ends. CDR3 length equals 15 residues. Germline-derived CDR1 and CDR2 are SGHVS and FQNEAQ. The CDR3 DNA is TGTGCCAGCAGCTCCCAAGGGGGGGCTAACTATGGCTACACCTTC. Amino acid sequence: CASSSQGGANYGYTF.

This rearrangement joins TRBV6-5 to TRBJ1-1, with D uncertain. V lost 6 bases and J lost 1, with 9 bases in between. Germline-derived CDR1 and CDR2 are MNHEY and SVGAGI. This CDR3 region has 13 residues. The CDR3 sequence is CASRAGPNTEAFF. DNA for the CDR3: TGTGCCAGCAGGGCAGGCCCGAACACTGAAGCTTTCTTT.

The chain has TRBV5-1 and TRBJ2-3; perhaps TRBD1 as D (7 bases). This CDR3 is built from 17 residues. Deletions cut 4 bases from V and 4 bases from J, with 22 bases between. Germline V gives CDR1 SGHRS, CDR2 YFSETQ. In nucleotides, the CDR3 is TGCGCCAGCAGCCCCAGGACGGGTGGAGGGGGCGCAGATACGCAGTATTTT. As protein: CASSPRTGGGGADTQYF.

CDR3 coding DNA: TGCAGCGTTGATGCGCCCCGCCGCTCCTACAATGAGCAGTTCTTC. Its translation: CSVDAPRRSYNEQFF. The chain combines TRBV29-1 with TRBJ2-1; D gene unclear. The germline CDR1 and CDR2 sequences are SQVTM and ANQGSEA. V was cut by 3 bases and J by 0 bases, with 12 bases left in between. The CDR3 runs to 15 residues.

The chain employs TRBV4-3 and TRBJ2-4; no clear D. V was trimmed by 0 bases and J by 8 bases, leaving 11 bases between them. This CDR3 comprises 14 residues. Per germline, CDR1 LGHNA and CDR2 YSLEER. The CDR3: CASSQDRSADIQYF. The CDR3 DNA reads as TGCGCCAGCAGCCAAGATCGGTCGGCGGACATTCAGTACTTC.

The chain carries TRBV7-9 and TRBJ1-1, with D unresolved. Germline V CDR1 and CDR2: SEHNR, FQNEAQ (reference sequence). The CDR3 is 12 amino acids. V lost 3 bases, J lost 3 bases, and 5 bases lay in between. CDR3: CASSLSYTEAFF. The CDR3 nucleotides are TGTGCCAGCAGCTTGAGCTACACTGAAGCTTTCTTT.

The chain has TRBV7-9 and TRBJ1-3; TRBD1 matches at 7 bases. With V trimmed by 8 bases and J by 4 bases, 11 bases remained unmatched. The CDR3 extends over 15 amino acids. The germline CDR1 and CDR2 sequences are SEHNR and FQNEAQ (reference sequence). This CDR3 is CASSGGQPLGNTIYF. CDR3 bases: TGTGCCAGCTCAGGGGGGCAGCCCCTAGGAAACACCATATATTTT. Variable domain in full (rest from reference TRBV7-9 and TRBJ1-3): DTGVSQNPRHKITKRGQNVTFRCDPISEHNRLYWYRQTLGQGPEFLTYFQNEAQLEKSRLLSDRFSAERPKGSFSTLEIQRTEQGDSAMYLCASSGGQPLGNTIYFGEGSWLTVV.

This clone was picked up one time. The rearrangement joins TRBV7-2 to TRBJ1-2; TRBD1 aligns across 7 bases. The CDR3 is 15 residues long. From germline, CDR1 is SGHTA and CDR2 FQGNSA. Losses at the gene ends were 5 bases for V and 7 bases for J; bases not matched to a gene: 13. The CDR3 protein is CASSTPGTAAGGYTF. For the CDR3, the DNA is TGTGCCAGCAGCACCCCCGGGACAGCGGCCGGTGGCTACACCTTC. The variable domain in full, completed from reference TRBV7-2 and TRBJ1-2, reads GAGVSQSPSNKVTEKGKDVELRCDPISGHTALYWYRQSLGQGLEFLIYFQGNSAPDKSGLPSDRFSAERTGGSVSTLTIQRTQQEDSAVYLCASSTPGTAAGGYTFGSGTRLTVV.

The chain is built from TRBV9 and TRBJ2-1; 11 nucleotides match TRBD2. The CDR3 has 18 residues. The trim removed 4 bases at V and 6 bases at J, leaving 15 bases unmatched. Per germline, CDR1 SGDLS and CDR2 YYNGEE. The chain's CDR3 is CASSPAFGSGRAGNEQFF. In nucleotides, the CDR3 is TGTGCCAGCAGCCCTGCCTTCGGTAGCGGGAGGGCCGGCAATGAGCAGTTCTTC. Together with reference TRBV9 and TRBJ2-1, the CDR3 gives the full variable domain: DSGVTQTPKHLITATGQRVTLRCSPRSGDLSVYWYQQSLDQGLQFLIQYYNGEERAKGNILERFSAQQFPDLHSELNLSSLELGDSALYFCASSPAFGSGRAGNEQFFGPGTRLTVL.

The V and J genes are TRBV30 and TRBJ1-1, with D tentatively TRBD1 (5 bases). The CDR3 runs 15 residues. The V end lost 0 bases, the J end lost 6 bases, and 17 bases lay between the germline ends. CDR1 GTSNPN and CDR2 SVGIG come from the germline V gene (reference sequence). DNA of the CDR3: TGTGCCTGGAGTGTATGGGGGAGGAGGGTCTCTGAAGCTTTCTTT. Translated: CAWSVWGRRVSEAFF. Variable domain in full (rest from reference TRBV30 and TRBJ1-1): SQTIHQWPATLVQPVGSPLSLECTVEGTSNPNLYWYRQAAGRGLQLLFYSVGIGQISSEVPQNLSASRPQDRQFILSSKKLLLSDSGFYLCAWSVWGRRVSEAFFGQGTRLTVV.